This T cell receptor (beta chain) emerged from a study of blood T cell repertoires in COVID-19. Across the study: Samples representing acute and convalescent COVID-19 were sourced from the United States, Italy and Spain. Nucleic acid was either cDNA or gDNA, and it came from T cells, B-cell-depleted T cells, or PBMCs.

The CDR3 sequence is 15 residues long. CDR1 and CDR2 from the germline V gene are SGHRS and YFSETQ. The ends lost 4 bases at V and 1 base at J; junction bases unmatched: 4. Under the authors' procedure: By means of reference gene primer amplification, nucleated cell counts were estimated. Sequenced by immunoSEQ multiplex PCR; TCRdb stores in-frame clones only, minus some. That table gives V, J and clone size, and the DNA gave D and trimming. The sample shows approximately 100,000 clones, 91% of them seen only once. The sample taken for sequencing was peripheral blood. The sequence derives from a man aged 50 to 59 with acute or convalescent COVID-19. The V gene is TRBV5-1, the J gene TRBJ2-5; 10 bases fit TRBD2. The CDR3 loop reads CASSTSGVIQETQYF. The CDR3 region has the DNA TGCGCCAGCAGCACTAGCGGGGTCATCCAAGAGACCCAGTACTTC.